The following is a TCR beta chain sequence with its context. These data are taken from a study of early T cells in non-severe SARS-CoV-2 infection. Overall study context: The study sequenced bulk RNA from unsorted whole blood, with chains unpaired.

Researchers attached unique molecular identifiers to individual cDNA molecules. MiXCR, applied by TCRdb to the 5' RACE reads, yields one record per CDR3 protein. The table records tens of thousands of distinct CDR3 sequences, about 6% of them present only once. The germline V gene has CDR1 DFQATT and CDR2 SNEGSKA (reference sequence). The CDR3 covers 15 residues. V lost 6 bases and J lost 3, with 17 bases in between. The V and J genes are TRBV20-1 and TRBJ1-4; no firm D call. The TCR was taken from an adult who was a healthcare worker with PCR-confirmed SARS-CoV-2 infection or an uninfected control (not recorded which). The material sequenced was whole blood. CDR3 region: CSAPSLERANEKLFF. Written as DNA, the CDR3 is TGCAGTGCGCCCTCCCTAGAGCGGGCTAATGAAAAACTGTTTTTT.